This entry lists 28 T cell receptor beta chains sequenced from one sample in a study of identical twins. TCRdb analysed the 5' RACE reads with MiXCR anew, one entry per CDR3 protein. Of hundreds of thousands of distinct CDR3 sequences listed, 21% are singletons. The same data also went into a second study, on T cells expressing NK-cell markers.

The sample consisted of PBMCs. Source of these receptors: a woman aged 18-35 years in good health.

The genes are TRBV14 and TRBJ2-7; D is undetermined. Trimming removed 0 bases from V and 0 bases from J, with 9 bases in between. Germline-derived CDR1 and CDR2 are SGHDN and FVKESK. The CDR3 totals 15 residues. This CDR3 is CASSQDPPRSYEQYF. The DNA of the CDR3 is TGTGCCAGCAGCCAAGATCCCCCCCGCTCCTACGAGCAGTACTTC.

The rearrangement uses TRBV20-1 and TRBJ2-2; TRBD2 matches 11 bases. The trim removed 3 bases at V and 6 bases at J, leaving 6 bases unmatched. The CDR3 covers 15 residues. Germline CDR1 DFQATT, CDR2 SNEGSKA (reference sequence). CDR3 amino acids: CSARGGTSGSGELFF. The CDR3 DNA is TGCAGTGCTAGGGGGGGGACTAGCGGCTCCGGGGAGCTGTTTTTT.

A few counts support this clonotype. The V gene is TRBV5-1, the J gene TRBJ1-5, with D uncertain. The V gene's germline CDR1 is SGHRS and CDR2 YFSETQ. Trimming removed 7 bases at V and 1 base at J, with 12 bases between. The CDR3 has 14 amino acids. The CDR3 nucleotides read TGCGCCAGCGCCCCTGGTCAGAGCAATCAGCCCCAGCATTTT. Translating gives CASAPGQSNQPQHF.

This chain joins TRBV19 and TRBJ2-1, with a tentative D call TRBD2 (6 bases). This CDR3 has 16 residues. Per the germline V gene, CDR1 is LNHDA and CDR2 is SQIVND (reference sequence). The V and J ends lost 5 bases and 6 bases respectively, with 20 bases between them. CDR3 in DNA: TGTGCCAGTAGTGCTAACCGGGACCTGGAGGGCAATGAGCAGTTCTTC. Its protein is CASSANRDLEGNEQFF.

The chain carries TRBV7-2 and TRBJ2-7, with TRBD1 matching 9 bases. Germline V gene lookup returns CDR1 SGHTA and CDR2 FQGNSA. CDR3 length equals 15 residues. V was pared by 5 bases and J by 6 bases, with 11 bases of the junction left unmatched. CDR3 amino acids: CASSLQGAGGSEQYF. The CDR3 DNA reads as TGTGCCAGCAGCCTACAGGGGGCCGGTGGATCCGAGCAGTACTTC.

This chain uses TRBV6-1 with TRBJ2-4, with D perhaps assigned TRBD1 or TRBD2 (5 bases each). V was pared by 2 bases and J by 12 bases, with 14 bases between. The CDR3 consists of 13 residues. Per germline, CDR1 MNHNS and CDR2 SASEGT. The CDR3 region has the DNA TGTGCCAGCAGTGAACAGGTTGGGGGTGCTCAGTACTTC. Its translation: CASSEQVGGAQYF.

The chain recombines TRBV20-1 with TRBJ2-1, with D tentatively TRBD1 (6 bases). Trimming removed 3 bases from V and 7 bases from J, with 10 bases in between. CDR1 is DFQATT, CDR2 SNEGSKA, per germline (reference sequence). The CDR3 consists of 12 residues. The CDR3 protein is CSARDSGNEQFF. Written as DNA, the CDR3 is TGCAGTGCTAGGGACAGTGGGAATGAGCAGTTCTTC.

This clonotype was counted only a few times. The chain combines TRBV6-1 with TRBJ1-1, with D perhaps TRBD1 (5 bases). This CDR3 contains 14 residues. The germline V and J ends were trimmed by 5 bases and 5 bases, with 15 bases remaining between them. Germline V CDR1 and CDR2: MNHNS, SASEGT. This CDR3 reads CASSQLRGRTEAFF. As DNA, the CDR3 is TGTGCCAGCAGTCAATTACGGGGACGGACTGAAGCTTTCTTT.

This clonotype was seen only a few times. The genes are TRBV28 and TRBJ1-1, with 7 bases that match TRBD1. CDR1 and CDR2 from the germline V gene are MDHEN and SYDVKM. With 6 bases clipped from V and 1 base from J, the junction kept 11 bases outside the gene matches. The CDR3 loop spans 16 amino acids. This CDR3 reads CASRPIRQGANTEAFF. The DNA of the CDR3 is TGTGCCAGCAGGCCGATTCGACAGGGCGCGAACACTGAAGCTTTCTTT.

CDR3 sequence (DNA): TGTGCCAGCAGCATCGACAGATCCTACGAGCAGTACTTC. This sequence encodes CASSIDRSYEQYF. This chain uses TRBV7-2 with TRBJ2-7, with D maybe TRBD1 (5 bases). Deletions cut 5 bases from V and 1 base from J, with 9 bases between. CDR1 and CDR2 from the germline V gene are SGHTA and FQGNSA. This CDR3 contains 13 residues.

The chain has TRBV12-3 or TRBV12-4 and TRBJ1-2; D not certain. This CDR3 is 14 amino acids long. Trimming removed 1 base at V and 4 bases at J, with 10 bases between. The CDR3 coding sequence is TGTGCCAGCAGTTTAGAGGGAGCCCTCTATGGCTACACCTTC. The encoded protein is CASSLEGALYGYTF.

This clonotype was observed a few times. The chain recombines TRBV6-1 with TRBJ1-1; D is possibly TRBD1 (6 bases). The CDR3 is 12 amino acids. V gave up 7 bases and J gave up 3 bases, with 9 bases separating them. CDR1 is MNHNS and CDR2 is SASEGT in the germline V gene. The CDR3 DNA reads TGTGCCAGCATTAAGGGGGACACTGAAGCTTTCTTT. Its protein product is CASIKGDTEAFF.

The chain couples TRBV20-1 to TRBJ1-2; TRBD1 might be the D (6 bases). Germline CDR1 and CDR2: DFQATT and SNEGSKA (reference sequence). Trimming stripped 4 bases from V and 1 base from J, with 10 bases between. The CDR3 length is 13 residues. The CDR3 loop is CSAKVDSNYGYTF. The CDR3 DNA reads as TGCAGTGCTAAAGTGGACAGTAACTATGGCTACACCTTC.

This chain connects TRBV10-3 to TRBJ2-7, with D unclear. Germline V lookup: CDR1 ENHRY, CDR2 SYGVKD. This CDR3 is 15 amino acids long. Trimming left V 2 bases short and J 5 bases short, with 16 bases between. CDR3 amino acids: CAISEEPPTSDEQYF. DNA of the CDR3: TGTGCCATCAGTGAGGAGCCTCCTACCTCTGACGAGCAGTACTTC.

This clonotype was seen many times. The V gene is TRBV5-1, the J gene TRBJ2-1, with 7 nucleotides matching TRBD2. Unmatched junction bases numbered 4, after V lost 0 bases and J lost 10 bases. This CDR3 is 13 amino acids long. In germline, CDR1 is SGHRS, CDR2 YFSETQ. This CDR3 reads CASSLGRTREQFF. The CDR3 nucleotides read TGCGCCAGCAGCTTGGGAAGGACTAGAGAGCAGTTCTTC.

Only a few counts were recorded for this clonotype. The J gene is TRBJ2-3, the V gene TRBV5-1; TRBD2 matches at 9 bases. J lost 0 bases, V lost 1 base, and 9 bases had no gene match. The CDR3 has 18 amino acids. From germline, CDR1 is SGHRS and CDR2 YFSETQ. The CDR3 sequence is CASSLSLITSGSTDTQYF. CDR3 bases: TGCGCCAGCAGCTTGTCCCTCATCACTAGCGGGAGCACAGATACGCAGTATTTT.

This clonotype was observed a few times. The chain employs TRBV7-9 and TRBJ2-3; 13 nucleotides line up with TRBD2. In germline, CDR1 is SEHNR, CDR2 FQNEAQ (reference sequence). This CDR3 has 13 residues. Trimming cost V 5 bases and J 15 bases; bases outside gene matches: 8. The CDR3 coding sequence is TGTGCCAGCAGCCCAACCGGACTAGCGGGAGTTTATTTT. This gives the protein CASSPTGLAGVYF.

The genes are TRBV5-1 and TRBJ2-6; D ambiguous. Germline loops: CDR1 SGHRS, CDR2 YFSETQ. V was shortened by 4 bases and J by 0 bases, with 8 bases between the two germline ends. The CDR3 extends over 15 amino acids. This CDR3 is CASSNGPSGANVLTF. The CDR3 DNA is TGCGCCAGCAGCAACGGACCCTCTGGGGCCAACGTCCTGACTTTC.

This clonotype was detected a few times. The chain carries TRBV20-1 and TRBJ2-1; D unclear. Germline values: CDR1 DFQATT, CDR2 SNEGSKA (reference sequence). The CDR3 covers 12 residues. V lost 0 bases and J lost 7, with 7 bases in between. The chain's CDR3 is CSARDEWNEQFF. The CDR3 nucleotides read TGCAGTGCTAGAGACGAGTGGAATGAGCAGTTCTTC.

The CDR3 DNA reads as TGCAGCGGAGGTCGGGGGATGGAGTACGAGCAGTACTTC. This codes for CSGGRGMEYEQYF. This chain joins TRBV20-1 and TRBJ2-7; D may be TRBD2 (6 bases). The CDR3 sequence is 13 residues long. CDR1 is DFQATT and CDR2 is SNEGSKA in the germline V gene (reference sequence).

This clonotype was seen ten or more times. The CDR3 spells CASSDNRGSNYGYTF. The CDR3 nucleotides read TGTGCCAGCAGTGACAACAGGGGAAGCAACTATGGCTACACCTTC. J is TRBJ1-2 and V is TRBV12-3 or TRBV12-4; 7 bases are shared with TRBD1. V trimming: 5 bases; J trimming: 2 bases; junction bases outside the gene matches: 8. The CDR3 runs 15 residues.

This rearrangement joins TRBV2 to TRBJ2-7; the match to TRBD2 covers 8 bases. After removal of 6 bases from V and 5 bases from J, the junction contained 6 bases not matched to a gene. The CDR3 has 13 amino acids. CDR1 is SNHLY and CDR2 is FYNNEI in the germline V gene. CDR3 loop: CASRPGGPHEQYF. CDR3 nucleotides: TGTGCCAGCAGACCGGGAGGGCCCCACGAGCAGTACTTC. The complete variable domain, with remaining parts taken from reference TRBV2 and TRBJ2-7, reads EPEVTQTPSHQVTQMGQEVILRCVPISNHLYFYWYRQILGQKVEFLVSFYNNEISEKSEIFDDQFSVERPDGSNFTLKIRSTKLEDSAMYFCASRPGGPHEQYFGPGTRLTVT.

DNA of the CDR3: TGTGCCAGCACCACCGGGAGCCGGGAGACCCAGTACTTC. This gives the protein CASTTGSRETQYF. The chain uses TRBV6-2 or TRBV6-3 and TRBJ2-5; D is possibly TRBD2 (6 bases). Germline CDR1 MNHEY, CDR2 SVGEGT. The CDR3 loop spans 13 amino acids. V gave up 7 bases and J gave up 5 bases, with 14 bases separating them.

V is TRBV29-1 and J is TRBJ1-1, with D perhaps TRBD1 (5 bases). CDR1 and CDR2 from the germline V gene are SQVTM and ANQGSEA. This CDR3 is 13 amino acids long. The V end was cut by 7 bases, the J end by 5 bases, with 17 bases between. The CDR3 region has the DNA TGCAGCGCCAAACAGGCCCCGGGGACTGAAGCTTTCTTT. Its protein is CSAKQAPGTEAFF.

The gene calls are TRBV7-9 and TRBJ2-1, with 7 bases identical to TRBD2. V trimming: 4 bases; J trimming: 7 bases; junction bases outside the gene matches: 13. The germline V gene has CDR1 SEHNR and CDR2 FQNEAQ (reference sequence). This CDR3 comprises 16 residues. CDR3 loop: CASSSDRDYTPNEQFF. CDR3 DNA sequence: TGTGCCAGCAGCTCAGACCGGGACTATACCCCAAATGAGCAGTTCTTC.

This clonotype was seen many times. This chain links TRBV20-1 with TRBJ1-2; no clear D gene. V dropped 3 bases and J dropped 6 bases, with 8 bases sitting between them. This CDR3 has 11 residues. Germline CDR1 DFQATT, CDR2 SNEGSKA (reference sequence). This chain's CDR3 is CSARTGHGYTF. DNA for the CDR3: TGCAGTGCTAGGACTGGCCATGGCTACACCTTC.

The chain links TRBV7-2 to TRBJ2-1; TRBD2 agrees at 7 bases. This CDR3 has 15 amino acids. The germline V gene encodes CDR1 SGHTA and CDR2 FQGNSA. Losses at the gene ends were 2 bases for V and 5 bases for J; bases not matched to a gene: 6. The CDR3 bases are TGTGCCAGCAGCTTACCGGCTAGCGGTAACAATGAGCAGTTCTTC. It encodes CASSLPASGNNEQFF.

The table lists this clonotype with a few counts. The J gene is TRBJ2-7, the V gene TRBV12-3 or TRBV12-4; 9 bases match TRBD2. The CDR3 has 15 residues. The junction had 9 bases not matched to a gene; V was cut back by 5 bases and J by 4 bases. The DNA of the CDR3 is TGTGCCAGCAGTGCGGGAGGGCTTCCGACTTACGAGCAGTACTTC. Translation: CASSAGGLPTYEQYF.